This T cell receptor (beta chain) was sequenced in a study of Graves' ophthalmopathy and Graves' hyperthyroidism. This clonotype was picked up many times. RNA transcripts were the source from which TCR beta CDR3 regions were amplified. The first-round RT-PCR employed HTBI primers together with the Qiagen OneStep RT-PCR kit. A multiplex PCR was then performed as the second round. Each CDR3 protein gets one entry after TCRdb re-called the multiplex PCR reads with MiXCR. The sample lists 200,000 to 250,000 distinct CDR3 sequences; roughly a fifth were seen once. The CDR3 runs 12 residues. Per germline, CDR1 SNHLY and CDR2 FYNNEI. V lost 7 bases and J lost 5, with 9 bases in between.

The rearrangement uses TRBV2 and TRBJ2-4, with a tentative D call TRBD1 (6 bases). The sequenced sample was peripheral blood. The clonotype comes from a woman aged 45-65 years with Graves' ophthalmopathy. CDR3 sequence: CASNHRENIQYF. Here the CDR3 DNA reads TGTGCCAGCAACCACAGGGAAAACATTCAGTACTTC. The full variable domain, its missing parts supplied by reference TRBV2 and TRBJ2-4, is EPEVTQTPSHQVTQMGQEVILRCVPISNHLYFYWYRQILGQKVEFLVSFYNNEISEKSEIFDDQFSVERPDGSNFTLKIRSTKLEDSAMYFCASNHRENIQYFGAGTRLSVL.